Listed below are T cell receptor beta chains from one sample, sequenced in a study of human T cells and chemical hapten exposure. Each CDR3 protein gets one entry after TCRdb re-called the RACE reads with MiXCR. The sample lists 75,000 to 95,000 distinct CDR3 sequences, over 9.5% occurring once. Specimen: whole blood, collected in connection with sensitization to the hapten diphenylcyclopropenone (DPC). These receptors were collected from an older woman with alopecia areata. Some clones in this sample may be carry-over from other donors' samples. The CDR3 runs from the conserved cysteine through the conserved F or W. Each record gives: clone size, V gene, J gene, CDR3 protein. Expanded clones are given a class, and other clones once, few, many or no size at all.

clone size: many; V gene: TRBV27; J gene: TRBJ1-1; CDR3 protein: CASSSGQATEAFF
clone size: many; V gene: TRBV20-1; J gene: TRBJ1-1; CDR3 protein: CSARLSGPEAFF
clone size: NA; V gene: TRBV12-3/TRBV12-4; J gene: TRBJ2-3; CDR3 protein: CASSFYLGRGTDTQYF
clone size: many; V gene: TRBV18; J gene: TRBJ1-2; CDR3 protein: CASSLPQLQVTGVGYTF
clone size: few; V gene: TRBV9; J gene: TRBJ1-3; CDR3 protein: CASSARGAGNTIYF
clone size: few; V gene: TRBV7-8; J gene: TRBJ1-6; CDR3 protein: CASSLAGTGKTSLHF
clone size: many; V gene: TRBV7-3; J gene: TRBJ2-2; CDR3 protein: CASSIQMGTTGELFF
clone size: NA; V gene: TRBV5-5; J gene: TRBJ2-7; CDR3 protein: CASSLEGLNPYEQYF
clone size: many; V gene: TRBV5-1; J gene: TRBJ2-2; CDR3 protein: CASMAGVPTGELFF
clone size: many; V gene: TRBV12-3/TRBV12-4; J gene: TRBJ1-1; CDR3 protein: CASSLGAEAFF
clone size: many; V gene: TRBV12-3/TRBV12-4; J gene: TRBJ1-1; CDR3 protein: CASRTTDMNTEAFF
clone size: few; V gene: TRBV20-1; J gene: TRBJ2-1; CDR3 protein: CSAPLALAVYYNEQFF
clone size: few; V gene: TRBV20-1; J gene: TRBJ2-7; CDR3 protein: CSAGGSRDLGYEQYF
clone size: NA; V gene: TRBV18; J gene: TRBJ2-1; CDR3 protein: CASSPSSGGPSYNEQFF
clone size: NA; V gene: TRBV28; J gene: TRBJ2-3; CDR3 protein: CASSPKDGIPDTQYF
clone size: many; V gene: TRBV7-6; J gene: TRBJ1-4; CDR3 protein: CASTPYQAGTNEKLFF
clone size: many; V gene: TRBV6-4; J gene: TRBJ2-3; CDR3 protein: CASSDKGDTQYF
clone size: NA; V gene: TRBV2; J gene: TRBJ2-1; CDR3 protein: CASSFDELTGNEQFF
clone size: NA; V gene: TRBV2; J gene: TRBJ1-6; CDR3 protein: CASSEGRFYNSPLHF
clone size: few; V gene: TRBV5-8; J gene: TRBJ1-2; CDR3 protein: CASSLVWGRNGYTF
clone size: few; V gene: TRBV29-1; J gene: TRBJ2-1; CDR3 protein: CSVDRLAGGFDEQFF
clone size: many; V gene: TRBV19; J gene: TRBJ2-5; CDR3 protein: CASSIGQGRQETQYF
clone size: many; V gene: TRBV7-9; J gene: TRBJ2-1; CDR3 protein: CASSRDLGLQFF
clone size: NA; V gene: TRBV9; J gene: TRBJ2-6; CDR3 protein: CASSARRDSGANVLTF
clone size: NA; V gene: TRBV10-2; J gene: TRBJ2-3; CDR3 protein: CASRDQRTYTDTQYF
clone size: many; V gene: TRBV9; J gene: TRBJ1-5; CDR3 protein: CASSVATGIPQHF
clone size: NA; V gene: TRBV20-1; J gene: TRBJ1-1; CDR3 protein: CSARGTEAFF
clone size: NA; V gene: TRBV5-1; J gene: TRBJ1-4; CDR3 protein: CASSPDRTGEKLFF
clone size: many; V gene: TRBV20-1; J gene: TRBJ2-7; CDR3 protein: CSARGHLYYEQYF
clone size: many; V gene: TRBV18; J gene: TRBJ2-1; CDR3 protein: CASSPPHLDEQFF
clone size: NA; V gene: TRBV19; J gene: TRBJ1-4; CDR3 protein: CASWGGTGRNEKLFF
clone size: few; V gene: TRBV27; J gene: TRBJ1-1; CDR3 protein: CASGATGPYEAFF
clone size: few; V gene: TRBV30; J gene: TRBJ2-1; CDR3 protein: CAWSPGGNEQFF